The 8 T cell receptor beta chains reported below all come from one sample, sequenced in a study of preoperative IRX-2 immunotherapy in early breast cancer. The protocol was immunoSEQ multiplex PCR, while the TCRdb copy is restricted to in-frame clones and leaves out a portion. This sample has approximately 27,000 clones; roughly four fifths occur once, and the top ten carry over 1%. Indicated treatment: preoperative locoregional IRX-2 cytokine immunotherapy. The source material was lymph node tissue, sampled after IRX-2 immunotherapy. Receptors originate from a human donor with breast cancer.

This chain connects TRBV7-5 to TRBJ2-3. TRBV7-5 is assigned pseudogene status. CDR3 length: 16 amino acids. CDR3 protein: CASSLGSWRSTDTQYF. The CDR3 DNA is TGTGCCAGCAGCTTGGGGTCGTGGAGATCCACAGATACGCAGTATTTT.

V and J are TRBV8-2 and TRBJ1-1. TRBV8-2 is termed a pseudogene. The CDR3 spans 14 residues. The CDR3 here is CASSLSGVYTEAFF. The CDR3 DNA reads TGTGCCAGCAGTTTATCGGGAGTATATACTGAAGCTTTCTTT.

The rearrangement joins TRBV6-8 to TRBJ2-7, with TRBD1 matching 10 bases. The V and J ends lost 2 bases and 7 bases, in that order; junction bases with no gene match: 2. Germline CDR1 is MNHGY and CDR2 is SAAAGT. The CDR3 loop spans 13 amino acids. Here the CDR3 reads CASSYRTGGEQYV. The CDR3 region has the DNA TGTGCCAGCAGTTACCGGACAGGGGGTGAGCAGTACGTC.

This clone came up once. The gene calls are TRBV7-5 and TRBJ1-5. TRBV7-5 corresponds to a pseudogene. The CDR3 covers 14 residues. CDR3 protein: CASSPGSYNQPQHF. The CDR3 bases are TGTGCCAGCAGCCCCGGGAGCTACAATCAGCCCCAGCATTTT.

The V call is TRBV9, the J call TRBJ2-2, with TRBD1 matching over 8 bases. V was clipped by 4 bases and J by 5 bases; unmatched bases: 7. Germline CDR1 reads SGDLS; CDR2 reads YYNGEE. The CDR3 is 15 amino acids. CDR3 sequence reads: CASSKGQGRTGELFF. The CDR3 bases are TGTGCCAGCAGCAAAGGACAGGGACGAACCGGGGAGCTGTTTTTT.

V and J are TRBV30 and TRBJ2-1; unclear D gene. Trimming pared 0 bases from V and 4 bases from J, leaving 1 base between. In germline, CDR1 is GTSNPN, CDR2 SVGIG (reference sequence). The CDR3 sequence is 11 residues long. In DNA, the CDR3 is TGTGCCTGGAGTGTTTACAATGAGCAGTTCTTC. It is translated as CAWSVYNEQFF.

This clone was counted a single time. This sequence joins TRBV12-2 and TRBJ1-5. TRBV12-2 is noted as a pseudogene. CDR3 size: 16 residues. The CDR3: CASRLCRAPSNQPQHF. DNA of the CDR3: TGTGCAAGTCGCTTGTGTAGGGCCCCTAGCAATCAGCCCCAGCATTTT.

The CDR3 sequence is CASSIHRGAEQYV. In DNA form, the CDR3 reads TGTGCCAGTAGTATTCACCGGGGCGCCGAGCAGTACGTC. The chain is built from TRBV19 and TRBJ2-7; either TRBD1 or TRBD2 may fit D (5 bases each). V lost 3 bases and J lost 6, with 12 bases in between. This CDR3 is built from 13 residues. CDR1 and CDR2 (germline): LNHDA, SQIVND (reference sequence).